Listed here are 21 T cell receptor beta chains from one sample, sequenced in a study of T cell responses to AZD1222 COVID-19 vaccine. The table came from immunoSEQ multiplex PCR; TCRdb's copy has only in-frame clones and leaves some out. The repertoire holds about 120,000 clones, with approximately 84% as singletons. The sample consisted of peripheral blood, taken on day 0 of AZD1222 vaccination. These receptors were obtained from an adult in good health.

The chain employs TRBV6-6 and TRBJ2-5; 8 nucleotides match TRBD1. V lost 0 bases, J lost 4 bases, and 4 bases stayed unmatched. The germline V gene encodes CDR1 MNHNY and CDR2 SVGAGI (reference sequence). CDR3 length: 15 amino acids. The CDR3 loop is CASSYSFGTGETQYF. The CDR3 bases are TGTGCCAGCAGTTACTCTTTCGGGACAGGAGAGACCCAGTACTTC.

In its sample, this clone was seen a few times. The rearrangement links TRBV27 to TRBJ2-2; D is undetermined. The CDR3 runs 13 residues. Germline assignment: CDR1 MNHEY and CDR2 SMNVEV (reference sequence). Trimming shortened V by 7 bases and J by 4 bases, and 10 bases separated the two germline ends. DNA for the CDR3: TGTGCCAGCAAAGGACCAGCCACCGGGGAGCTGTTTTTT. Translated, it gives CASKGPATGELFF.

About this clone itself: This sample also contains other DNA sequences that code for the same CDR3. The chain links TRBV6-2 or TRBV6-3 to TRBJ2-7; D is unresolved. The ends were cut back, 0 bases at V and 6 bases at J, with 3 bases in the middle. Germline CDR1 is MNHEY and CDR2 is SVGEGT. The CDR3 totals 11 residues. The CDR3 reads CASSYSFEQYF. The CDR3 DNA is TGTGCCAGCAGTTACTCGTTCGAGCAGTACTTC.

This chain joins TRBV7-9 and TRBJ2-7; 10 positions match TRBD2. The junction had 9 bases not matched to a gene; V was cut back by 0 bases and J by 13 bases. The germline V gene encodes CDR1 SEHNR and CDR2 FQNEAQ (reference sequence). The CDR3 contains 14 residues. The CDR3 protein is CASSLARTSGALYF. CDR3 DNA: TGTGCCAGCAGCTTAGCCCGGACTAGCGGCGCCCTTTACTTC.

This chain links TRBV4-2 with TRBJ2-7; TRBD1 matches 7 bases. From germline, CDR1 is LGHNA and CDR2 YNFKEQ. This CDR3 spans 16 amino acids. V was clipped by 0 bases and J by 1 base; unmatched bases: 6. This chain's CDR3 is CASSQDLTGLSYEQYF. CDR3 DNA: TGTGCCAGCAGCCAAGATTTGACAGGGTTGTCCTACGAGCAGTACTTC.

The chain links TRBV6-1 to TRBJ2-7; TRBD2 matches at 10 bases. This CDR3 has 16 amino acids. Trimming cost V 4 bases and J 0 bases; bases outside gene matches: 6. The V gene's germline CDR1 is MNHNS and CDR2 SASEGT. For the CDR3, the DNA is TGTGCCAGCAGTGGATTAGCGGGAGGAGGCTCCTACGAGCAGTACTTC. This encodes CASSGLAGGGSYEQYF.

V usage is TRBV19 and J usage is TRBJ1-6, with D unresolved. This CDR3 comprises 13 residues. The V gene's germline CDR1 is LNHDA and CDR2 SQIVND (reference sequence). V dropped 5 bases and J dropped 8 bases, with 10 bases sitting between them. CDR3 region: CASSPPEDSPLHF. In DNA form, the CDR3 reads TGTGCCAGTAGTCCACCCGAGGATTCACCCCTCCACTTT.

This chain links TRBV7-6 with TRBJ2-7, with 8 bases lining up with TRBD2. After removal of 1 base from V and 0 bases from J, the junction contained 5 bases not matched to a gene. Germline-derived CDR1 and CDR2 are SGHVS and FNYEAQ. The CDR3 sequence is 16 residues long. The CDR3 reads CASSLGSGTSSYEQYF. In nucleotides, the CDR3 is TGTGCCAGCAGCTTAGGATCCGGGACTAGCTCCTACGAGCAGTACTTC.

The chain carries TRBV19 and TRBJ2-7; maybe TRBD2 (5 bases). CDR1 LNHDA and CDR2 SQIVND come from the germline V gene (reference sequence). Trimming stripped 5 bases from V and 2 bases from J, with 16 bases between. The CDR3 spans 15 residues. CDR3 loop: CASSPGLTVTYEQYF. CDR3 bases: TGTGCCAGTAGTCCCGGACTGACTGTGACCTACGAGCAGTACTTC.

The CDR3 DNA reads TGCGCCAGCAGCTTTCGGGCAGAGAGTACAGATACGCAGTATTTT. Translation: CASSFRAESTDTQYF. This chain joins TRBV5-1 and TRBJ2-3; D ambiguous. Germline V gives CDR1 SGHRS, CDR2 YFSETQ. The CDR3 covers 15 residues. With 2 bases removed from V and 3 bases from J, the gap between germline ends came to 13 bases.

The J gene is TRBJ2-1, the V gene TRBV3-1 (or the pseudogene TRBV3-2); TRBD1 aligns across 12 bases. Germline loops: CDR1 LGHDT, CDR2 YNNKEL (reference sequence). The V segment lost 0 bases and the J segment 4 bases; nucleotides outside the gene matches: 16. The CDR3 contains 21 residues. Written as DNA, the CDR3 is TGTGCCAGCAGCCAAGATCGCCCCCGGGACAGGGGGCCGGAAAATTACAATGAGCAGTTCTTC. It specifies CASSQDRPRDRGPENYNEQFF.

This chain joins TRBV30 and TRBJ1-6; D gene ambiguous. Germline-derived CDR1 and CDR2 are GTSNPN and SVGIG (reference sequence). The CDR3 sequence is 15 residues long. Trimming stripped 0 bases from V and 0 bases from J, with 6 bases between. CDR3 in DNA: TGTGCCTGGAGTGTTTTGAGCTCCTATAATTCACCCCTCCACTTT. As protein: CAWSVLSSYNSPLHF.

This rearrangement joins TRBV4-2 to TRBJ1-6, with 7 bases identical to TRBD1. CDR1 and CDR2 (germline): LGHNA, YNFKEQ. This CDR3 spans 17 amino acids. Trimming at V came to 4 bases and at J to 9 bases, leaving 15 bases not matched to a gene. Written as DNA, the CDR3 is TGTGCCAGCAGCCCTTTACTCGAAGGTGCAGGGGGTTCACCCCTCCACTTT. This codes for CASSPLLEGAGGSPLHF.

The chain links TRBV4-2 to TRBJ2-7; the match to TRBD2 covers 7 bases. With V trimmed by 0 bases and J by 3 bases, 8 bases remained unmatched. This CDR3 has 16 residues. Germline V gene sequence: CDR1 LGHNA, CDR2 YNFKEQ. The CDR3 loop reads CASSQERGVGFYEQYF. The CDR3 bases are TGTGCCAGCAGCCAAGAACGGGGGGTAGGCTTCTACGAGCAGTACTTC.

This chain joins TRBV7-8 and TRBJ1-4, with 7 bases fitting TRBD1. The germline V gene has CDR1 SGHVS and CDR2 FQNEAQ. The trim removed 5 bases at V and 8 bases at J, leaving 11 bases unmatched. The CDR3 has 15 residues. The CDR3 spells CASSGWTGGQEKLFF. The CDR3 DNA reads TGTGCCAGCAGCGGATGGACAGGCGGGCAAGAAAAACTGTTTTTT.

J is TRBJ1-3 and V is TRBV11-3; D gene uncertain. Looked up from germline, CDR1 is SGHNT and CDR2 is YENEEA. The CDR3 runs 12 residues. V lost 6 bases and J lost 2, with 5 bases in between. CDR3 DNA: TGTGCCAGCAGGGGTACTGGAAACACCATATATTTT. As protein: CASRGTGNTIYF.

This clone was seen only once. The chain employs TRBV6-5 and TRBJ1-5; tentatively, D is TRBD1 (6 bases). Germline V CDR1 and CDR2: MNHEY, SVGAGI. The germline V and J ends were trimmed by 2 bases and 8 bases, with 13 bases remaining between them. The CDR3 extends over 14 amino acids. CDR3 sequence: CASSYKGGLEPQHF. The CDR3 DNA is TGTGCCAGCAGTTACAAGGGGGGGCTAGAGCCCCAGCATTTT.

The V and J genes are TRBV6-1 and TRBJ2-1; TRBD1 aligns across 12 bases. There are 15 residues in the CDR3. Losses at the gene ends were 3 bases for V and 7 bases for J; bases not matched to a gene: 4. CDR1 is MNHNS and CDR2 is SASEGT in the germline V gene. The CDR3 spells CASSEGTGGVNEQFF. In DNA, the CDR3 is TGTGCCAGCAGTGAGGGGACAGGGGGCGTTAATGAGCAGTTCTTC.

This rearrangement joins TRBV4-2 to TRBJ2-7; D not resolved. The CDR3 extends over 16 amino acids. V shed 0 bases and J shed 4 bases, with 16 bases lying between them. Germline V lookup: CDR1 LGHNA, CDR2 YNFKEQ. Here the CDR3 reads CASSQDWFGSMYEQYF. In nucleotides, the CDR3 is TGTGCCAGCAGCCAAGATTGGTTTGGCAGTATGTACGAGCAGTACTTC.

This sequence joins TRBV11-2 and TRBJ2-7; D remains unclear. The CDR3 is made up of 16 amino acids. Deletions cut 1 base from V and 2 bases from J, with 15 bases between. Germline CDR1 SGHAT, CDR2 FQNNGV. The CDR3 reads CASSLVGSWVAYEQYF. In nucleotides, the CDR3 is TGTGCCAGCAGCTTAGTTGGTAGCTGGGTCGCCTACGAGCAGTACTTC.

The chain is built from TRBV6-5 and TRBJ2-2; TRBD2 matches 7 bases. V lost 6 bases, J lost 4 bases, and 8 bases stayed unmatched. The CDR3 has 15 residues. Germline CDR1 MNHEY, CDR2 SVGAGI. The CDR3 bases are TGTGCCAGCAGAGTCCCCGGGGAGGGCACCGGGGAGCTGTTTTTT. Encoded protein: CASRVPGEGTGELFF.